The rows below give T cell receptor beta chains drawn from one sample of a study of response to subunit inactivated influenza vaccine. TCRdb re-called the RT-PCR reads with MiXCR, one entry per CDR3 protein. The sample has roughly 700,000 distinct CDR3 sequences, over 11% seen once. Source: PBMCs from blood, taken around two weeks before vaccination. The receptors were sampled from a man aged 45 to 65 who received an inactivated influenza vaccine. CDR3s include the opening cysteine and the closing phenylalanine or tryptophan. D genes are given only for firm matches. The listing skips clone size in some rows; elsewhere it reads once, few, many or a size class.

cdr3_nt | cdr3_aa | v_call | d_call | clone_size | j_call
TGCGCCAGCAGCTCGGGGGACAGGGGTGGGAATGAGCAGTTCTTC | CASSSGDRGGNEQFF | TRBV5-1 | TRBD1 | few | TRBJ2-1
TGTGCCATCAGTGAGTATGAGGGGGCTGAAGAGCAGTTCTTC | CAISEYEGAEEQFF | TRBV10-3 | TRBD1 | many | TRBJ2-1
TGTGCCAGCAGCCGGCTGGATAGCACAGATACGCAGTATTTT | CASSRLDSTDTQYF | TRBV5-6 | . | few | TRBJ2-3
TGTGCCAGCAGTTACGATACCCAGGGGCGTAGTCGAGAGACCCAGTACTTC | CASSYDTQGRSRETQYF | TRBV6-2/TRBV6-3 | . | few | TRBJ2-5
TGCAGCGTTACCCCGGCGGGGGGGGGCACAGATACGCAGTATTTT | CSVTPAGGGTDTQYF | TRBV29-1 | TRBD2 | few | TRBJ2-3
TGTGCCAGCTCTCCTAGCGGGTTCGCTATCCATGAGCAGTTCTTC | CASSPSGFAIHEQFF | TRBV2 | TRBD2 | many | TRBJ2-1
TGTGCCAGCAGTGCATTATTGGGGATCTCCTACAATGAGCAGTTCTTC | CASSALLGISYNEQFF | TRBV12-3/TRBV12-4 | . | many | TRBJ2-1
TGCGCCAGCAGCTGGGACAGCGGGGGGAACGAGCAGTACTTC | CASSWDSGGNEQYF | TRBV5-1 | TRBD2 | . | TRBJ2-7
TGTGCCAGCAGCTTAGGGGTAGCCGAAGCTTTCTTT | CASSLGVAEAFF | TRBV7-2 | . | . | TRBJ1-1
TGTGCCAGCAGCTCAAGACCTAGCGGGAGCTTAGAGACCCAGTACTTC | CASSSRPSGSLETQYF | TRBV7-8 | TRBD2 | . | TRBJ2-5